The T cell receptor beta chain under discussion was sequenced for a study of T cell repertoires in cytomegalovirus infection. Study-level background: An indication of both CMV infection and matching HLA type came from public TCR beta signatures.

Using its own MiXCR run on the reads, TCRdb lists one record per CDR3 protein. The sample has around 260,000 distinct CDR3 sequences; about a quarter are singletons. As for this clonotype: Its antigen is currently unknown.

Study-level findings and limits: There were carriers of CMV plus the relevant HLA, and cumulative public TCR beta family frequency identified them. Dominant in the ex vivo response were TCR beta clonotypes restricted by HLA-C and specific for CMV.

Germline CDR1 and CDR2: MRHNA and SNTAGT. The CDR3 totals 13 residues. The V end lost 5 bases, the J end lost 4 bases, and 12 bases lay between the germline ends. The TCR originated in a human donor in good health (CMV status not recorded). Some clones in this sample may be carry-over from other donors' samples. V gene TRBV6-4 combines with J gene TRBJ2-7, with D possibly being TRBD1 or TRBD2 (5 bases each). The specimen was PBMCs. The CDR3 protein is CASSLGPQYEQYF. Written as DNA, the CDR3 is TGTGCCAGCAGTTTGGGACCGCAGTACGAGCAGTACTTC.